A selection of T cell receptor beta chains follows, all from one sample in a study of chemoradiotherapy in HPV16-positive cancers. Clones were read by immunoSEQ multiplex PCR, and TCRdb kept only the in-frame ones, dropping some. Of more than 25,000 clones in the sample, over 90% were seen once. The sequenced sample was blood, obtained from a patient who underwent chemoradiotherapy. Receptor source: a human donor with HPV-associated anogenital cancer. CDR3s leave out the opening cysteine and the closing phenylalanine or tryptophan.

CDR3: ASSTPTSGIGIEQF
V: TRBV11-2

CDR3: ASSSASGTGNIYGYT
V: TRBV7-2

CDR3: ASSASYGVADTQY
V: TRBV9

CDR3: ASSLGRTGGHEAF
V: TRBV7-2

CDR3: ASSEGGSNSGANVLT
V: TRBV2

CDR3: ASSVADHEQY
V: TRBV9

CDR3: SVQGETEAF
V: TRBV29-1

CDR3: ASSPQTGVKDQPQH
V: TRBV7-2

CDR3: ASSRDSSYEQY
V: TRBV4-1

CDR3: ASSRQAENTEAF
V: TRBV25-1

CDR3: ASSRDRDRYTDTQY
V: TRBV5-6

CDR3: ASSHPSSGRTDTQY
V: TRBV4-2

CDR3: SVDWANYGYT
V: TRBV29-1

CDR3: ASSPRLAGARTGELF
V: TRBV7-3

CDR3: ASSLELYSNYGYT
V: TRBV7-9